Sequencing of this T cell receptor (beta chain) was carried out in a study of cytomegalovirus exposure and HLA in healthy donors. Vbeta (60) and Jbeta (13) primers were used in the PCR. TCRdb keeps only in-frame clones here, not all; method: immunoSEQ multiplex PCR. The repertoire holds about 190,000 clones, with roughly 79% as singletons. This CDR3 contains 17 residues. Germline V gene sequence: CDR1 LGHNA, CDR2 YNFKEQ. V was pared by 3 bases and J by 0 bases, with 9 bases of the junction left unmatched. The TCR sequence derives from a woman aged 18-29 years in good health and CMV-seronegative. Input material: PBMCs. The J gene is TRBJ2-7, the V gene TRBV4-2, with 9 bases that match TRBD1. Here the CDR3 DNA reads TGTGCCAGCAGCCAGTATCCACAGGGGGCCTCCTCCTACGAGCAGTACTTC. Protein: CASSQYPQGASSYEQYF.